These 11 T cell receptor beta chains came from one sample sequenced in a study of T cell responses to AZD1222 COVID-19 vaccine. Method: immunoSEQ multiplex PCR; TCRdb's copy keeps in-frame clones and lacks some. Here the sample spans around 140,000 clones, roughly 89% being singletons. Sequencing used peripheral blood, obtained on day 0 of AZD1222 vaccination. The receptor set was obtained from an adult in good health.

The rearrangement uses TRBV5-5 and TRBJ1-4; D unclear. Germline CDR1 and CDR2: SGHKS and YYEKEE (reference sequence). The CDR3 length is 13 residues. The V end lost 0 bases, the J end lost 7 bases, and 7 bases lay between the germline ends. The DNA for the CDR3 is TGTGCCAGCAGCTTGGAGTGGGGTGAAAAACTGTTTTTT. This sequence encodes CASSLEWGEKLFF. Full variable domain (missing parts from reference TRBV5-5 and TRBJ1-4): DAGVTQSPTHLIKTRGQQVTLRCSPISGHKSVSWYQQVLGQGPQFIFQYYEKEERGRGNFPDRFSARQFPNYSSELNVNALLLGDSALYLCASSLEWGEKLFFGSGTQLSVL.

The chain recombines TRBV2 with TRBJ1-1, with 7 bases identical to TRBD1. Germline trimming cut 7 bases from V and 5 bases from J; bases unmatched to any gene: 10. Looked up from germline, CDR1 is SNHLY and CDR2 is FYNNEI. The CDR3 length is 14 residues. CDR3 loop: CASMEIQGRTEAFF. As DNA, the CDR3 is TGTGCCAGCATGGAGATACAGGGGCGGACTGAAGCTTTCTTT.

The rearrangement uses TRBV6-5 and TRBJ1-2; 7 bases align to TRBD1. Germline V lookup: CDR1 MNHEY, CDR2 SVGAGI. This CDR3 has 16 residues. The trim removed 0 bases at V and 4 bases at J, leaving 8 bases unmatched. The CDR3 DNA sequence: TGTGCCAGCAGTTACTCGAAGACAGGGCTCTCCTATGGCTACACCTTC. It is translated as CASSYSKTGLSYGYTF.

CDR3 amino acids: CASSLMSNQPQHF. The CDR3, as DNA: TGTGCCAGCAGCTTAATGAGCAATCAGCCCCAGCATTTT. The rearrangement uses TRBV7-2 and TRBJ1-5; D unclear. CDR1 is SGHTA, CDR2 FQGNSA, per germline. The CDR3 has 13 residues. Deletions cut 2 bases from V and 1 base from J, with 3 bases between. Together with reference TRBV7-2 and TRBJ1-5, the CDR3 gives the full variable domain: GAGVSQSPSNKVTEKGKDVELRCDPISGHTALYWYRQSLGQGLEFLIYFQGNSAPDKSGLPSDRFSAERTGGSVSTLTIQRTQQEDSAVYLCASSLMSNQPQHFGDGTRLSIL.

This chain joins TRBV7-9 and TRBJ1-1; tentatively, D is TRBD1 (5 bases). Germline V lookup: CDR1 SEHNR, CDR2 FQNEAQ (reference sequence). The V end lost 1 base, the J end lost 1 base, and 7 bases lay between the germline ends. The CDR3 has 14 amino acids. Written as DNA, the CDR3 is TGTGCCAGCAGCTTAGGGGGGACGAACACTGAAGCTTTCTTT. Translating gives CASSLGGTNTEAFF.

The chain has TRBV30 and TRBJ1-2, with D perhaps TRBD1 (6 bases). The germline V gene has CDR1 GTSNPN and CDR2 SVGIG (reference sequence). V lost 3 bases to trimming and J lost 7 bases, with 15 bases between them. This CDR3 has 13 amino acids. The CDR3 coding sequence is TGTGCCTGGAGCGTTACGGGGGCCGGTGGCTACACCTTC. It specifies CAWSVTGAGGYTF.

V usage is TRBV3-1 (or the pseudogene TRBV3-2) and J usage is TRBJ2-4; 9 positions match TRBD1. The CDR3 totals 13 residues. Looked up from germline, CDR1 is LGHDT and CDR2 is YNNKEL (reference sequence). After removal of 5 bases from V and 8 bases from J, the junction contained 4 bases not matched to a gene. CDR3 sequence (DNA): TGTGCCAGCAGCACAACAGGGGGCCACATTCAGTACTTC. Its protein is CASSTTGGHIQYF.

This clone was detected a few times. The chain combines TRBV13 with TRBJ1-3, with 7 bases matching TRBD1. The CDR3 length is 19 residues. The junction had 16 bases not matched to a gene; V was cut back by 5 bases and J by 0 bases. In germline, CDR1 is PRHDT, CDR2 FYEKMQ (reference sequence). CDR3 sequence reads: CASSLPGAGGPLSGNTIYF. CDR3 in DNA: TGTGCCAGCAGCCTCCCCGGGGCAGGGGGACCACTCTCTGGAAACACCATATATTTT.

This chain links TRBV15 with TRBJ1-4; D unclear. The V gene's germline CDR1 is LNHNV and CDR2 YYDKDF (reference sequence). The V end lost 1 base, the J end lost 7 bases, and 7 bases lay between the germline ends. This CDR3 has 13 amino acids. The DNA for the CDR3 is TGTGCCACCAGCAGAGGGGAACGTGAAAAACTGTTTTTT. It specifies CATSRGEREKLFF.

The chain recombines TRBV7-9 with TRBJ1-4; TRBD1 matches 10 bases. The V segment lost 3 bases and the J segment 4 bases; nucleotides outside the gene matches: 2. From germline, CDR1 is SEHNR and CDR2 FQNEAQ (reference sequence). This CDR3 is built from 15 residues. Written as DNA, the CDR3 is TGTGCCAGCAGCTTCGGACAGGGGGATAATGAAAAACTGTTTTTT. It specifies CASSFGQGDNEKLFF.

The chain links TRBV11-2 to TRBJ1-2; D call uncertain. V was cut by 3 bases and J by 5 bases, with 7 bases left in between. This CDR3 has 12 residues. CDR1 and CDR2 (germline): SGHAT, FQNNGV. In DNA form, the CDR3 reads TGTGCCAGCAGCTTTGGCGGGTATGGCTACACCTTC. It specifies CASSFGGYGYTF.